A single T cell receptor (beta chain) is shown here with its context. Its antigen is as yet unknown. This CDR3 spans 14 amino acids. The germline V gene encodes CDR1 MNHEY and CDR2 SMNVEV (reference sequence). The V gene lost 8 bases and the J gene lost 8 bases, with 19 bases spanning the gap. TCRdb fed the reads into MiXCR, producing one record per CDR3 protein. The sample lists approximately 180,000 distinct CDR3 sequences; approximately 17% were seen once. This entry is derived from a study of T cell repertoires in cytomegalovirus infection. Study-wide results and limits: Totalled public TCR beta family frequency picked out people who carried CMV plus the relevant HLA. CMV-specific TCR beta clonotypes restricted by HLA-C dominated the ex vivo response.

The sequenced material came from CD8+ T cells from PBMCs. This chain connects TRBV27 to TRBJ2-1, with D possibly being TRBD1 or TRBD2 (6 bases each). The TCR sequence derives from a human donor in good health (CMV status not recorded). Some clones in this sample may be carry-over from other donors' samples. This chain's CDR3 is CASFRRGPTHEQFF. CDR3 DNA sequence: TGTGCCAGCTTCCGCCGGGGGCCAACCCATGAGCAGTTCTTC.